This T cell receptor (beta chain) was identified during a study of cytomegalovirus exposure and HLA in healthy donors. Per germline, CDR1 SGHVS and CDR2 FQNEAQ. The CDR3 runs 13 residues. V lost 1 base and J 2 bases, leaving 5 bases between the germline ends. This PCR relied on a set of 60 Vbeta primers and 13 Jbeta primers. Assay used: immunoSEQ multiplex PCR; TCRdb lists only in-frame clones, some missing. This table has over 100,000 clones, roughly 80% appearing once. This clonotype was obtained from a man aged 30 to 45 in good health and CMV-seropositive. The J gene is TRBJ1-2, the V gene TRBV7-8; D ambiguous. The sample comprised PBMCs. CDR3 DNA: TGTGCCAGCAGCTTAGAGGAGAACTATGGCTACACCTTC. This sequence encodes CASSLEENYGYTF.